A single sample gave rise to the 7 T cell receptor beta chains below, sequenced in a study of cytomegalovirus exposure and HLA in healthy donors. 13 Jbeta primers and 60 Vbeta primers were used for the PCR. This table comes from immunoSEQ multiplex PCR, and its TCRdb copy is limited to in-frame clones, with some not included. The sample data list over 35,000 clones. Source material: PBMCs. The receptors come from a woman in her 30s in good health and CMV-seronegative.

The V gene is TRBV28, the J gene TRBJ2-2; 11 nucleotides align to TRBD2. V shed 9 bases and J 1 base; nucleotides not matched to a gene: 16. Germline V gene lookup returns CDR1 MDHEN and CDR2 SYDVKM. The CDR3 loop spans 19 amino acids. The CDR3 DNA follows: TGTGCCAGTTCCCGTACCCCAGGGACTAGCGGAATGAACACCGGGGAGCTGTTTTTT. This sequence encodes CASSRTPGTSGMNTGELFF.

By frequency, this clone registers medium-sized. The chain carries TRBV27 and TRBJ2-7; 7 nucleotides match TRBD2. V was pared by 3 bases and J by 2 bases, with 10 bases of the junction left unmatched. Per germline, CDR1 MNHEY and CDR2 SMNVEV (reference sequence). The length of the CDR3 is 16 residues. The CDR3 sequence: CASSLGPGEGTYEQYF. The CDR3 coding sequence is TGTGCCAGCAGTTTGGGACCCGGGGAGGGAACCTACGAGCAGTACTTC.

The chain links TRBV5-4 to TRBJ2-1, with D uncertain. CDR3 size: 13 residues. Germline V gene lookup returns CDR1 SGHNT and CDR2 YYREEE (reference sequence). Trimming left V 0 bases short and J 5 bases short, with 6 bases between. The CDR3 DNA sequence: TGTGCCAGCAGCTTGGCCAGAAACAATGAGCAGTTCTTC. Its protein product is CASSLARNNEQFF.

The chain combines TRBV6-1 with TRBJ2-7; 7 bases match TRBD1. From germline, CDR1 is MNHNS and CDR2 SASEGT. The J segment lost 2 bases and the V segment lost 6 bases, leaving 10 bases of the junction unmatched. The CDR3 loop spans 15 amino acids. This chain's CDR3 is CASSETGTETYEQYF. In DNA, the CDR3 is TGTGCCAGCAGCGAAACTGGGACAGAAACCTACGAGCAGTACTTC.

With respect to this clone: An end of the junction does not agree with germline; a read error may underlie this. This chain connects TRBV11-1 to TRBJ2-3; 12 positions match TRBD2. CDR3 size: 15 residues. CDR1 is SGHAT, CDR2 FQDESV, per germline (reference sequence). This CDR3 is CASSLAGGPADTQYF. DNA of the CDR3: TGTGCCAGCAGCCTAGCGGGAGGGCCGGCAGATACGCAGTATTTT.

The chain uses TRBV7-8 and TRBJ2-1; 15 nucleotides agree with TRBD2. The CDR3 contains 19 residues. J was trimmed by 3 bases and V by 5 bases; bases with no gene match: 11. CDR1 and CDR2 from the germline V gene are SGHVS and FQNEAQ. The chain's CDR3 is CASSKGLAGGPGHYNEQFF. DNA of the CDR3: TGTGCCAGCAGCAAAGGACTAGCGGGAGGGCCGGGACACTACAATGAGCAGTTCTTC.

V is TRBV7-3 and J is TRBJ2-1; the match to TRBD1 covers 7 bases. Germline CDR1 is SGHTA and CDR2 is FQGTGA. The V gene end was trimmed by 5 bases and the J gene end by 2 bases; junction bases not matched to a gene: 6. The CDR3 is 15 residues long. In nucleotides, the CDR3 is TGTGCCAGCAGCATCGGACAGGCGACCTACAATGAGCAGTTCTTC. This sequence encodes CASSIGQATYNEQFF.